This T cell receptor (beta chain) was sequenced during a study of T cell responses to AZD1222 COVID-19 vaccine. Findings and caveats of the study: The number of AZD1222 recipients seropositive at baseline was only six. Clonal diversity may have been underestimated, and the donors were mostly white British, with more females than males.

V dropped 3 bases and J dropped 3 bases, with 14 bases sitting between them. The CDR3 spans 15 residues. The germline V gene encodes CDR1 SGHDT and CDR2 YYEEEE. The table came from immunoSEQ multiplex PCR; TCRdb's copy has only in-frame clones and leaves some out. The data hold some 200,000 clones, with 85% to 95% observed a single time. With regard to this clone: Antigen unknown.

The TCR originated in an adult in good health. The genes are TRBV5-6 and TRBJ2-3; D not resolved. The sample in question was peripheral blood, obtained on day 0 of AZD1222 vaccination. DNA for the CDR3: TGTGCCAGCAGCTCCGGACCTTTGGCGACAGATACGCAGTATTTT. It codes for CASSSGPLATDTQYF.